The clone carrying this T cell receptor beta chain was seen a few times. The antigen remains unidentified. CDR1 and CDR2 from the germline V gene are SGHNT and YYREEE (reference sequence). This CDR3 comprises 16 residues. J gave up 1 base and V 6 bases, and 12 bases lay outside the gene matches. This entry is derived from a study of cytomegalovirus exposure and HLA in healthy donors. The study's findings and limits: Presence/absence analysis assumed near-uniform sequencing depth across donors. Reportedly, cytomegalovirus status was diagnosed with high sensitivity and specificity.

A multiplex PCR was run with 60 Vbeta primers and 13 Jbeta primers. Clones were sequenced by immunoSEQ multiplex PCR, and TCRdb holds only the in-frame ones, with some missing. The table records under 250,000 clones, more than 75% of them present only once. Sequencing was done on a sample of PBMCs. The chain employs TRBV5-4 and TRBJ1-1; 7 bases align to TRBD1. The clonotype originates from a male donor in good health and CMV-seronegative. The CDR3, as DNA: TGTGCCAGCATACTCGAGGGGGCAGGCCGGAACACTGAAGCTTTCTTT. It encodes CASILEGAGRNTEAFF.